The text below deals with one T cell receptor beta chain. The antigen remains undetermined. The data were taken from a study of cytomegalovirus exposure and HLA in healthy donors. Study summary: The 120 validation repertoires were produced on the same platform as the 670 or so repertoires of the first cohort. This was reported in a later analysis.

Regarding the study as a whole: Rare TCR sequences predominated, though certain public TCRs were found in many donors. Subsequent analysis revealed that first-cohort TCR clusters tended to co-occur in the roughly 120 validation repertoires. Cytomegalovirus association was assigned to more than 150 TCR beta chains.

Germline V gives CDR1 SQVTM, CDR2 ANQGSEA. With 3 bases clipped from V and 5 bases from J, the junction kept 10 bases outside the gene matches. This CDR3 region has 16 residues. The data were produced by immunoSEQ multiplex PCR, yet TCRdb's version contains in-frame clones alone and is incomplete. Of roughly 110,000 clones listed, about nine tenths are singletons. The sequence derives from a woman between 18 and 30 years old in good health and CMV-seropositive. The sequencing input was PBMCs. The genes are TRBV29-1 and TRBJ2-5; 12 nucleotides match TRBD1. The CDR3 coding sequence is TGCAGCGTTGATGGTGGGACAGGGGGCTCTTTGGAGACCCAGTACTTC. It encodes CSVDGGTGGSLETQYF.